This TCR beta chain was identified in a study of blood T cell repertoires in COVID-19. As processed by the authors: Amplifying reference gene primers gave estimates of nucleated cell counts. Data came from immunoSEQ multiplex PCR; TCRdb stores just in-frame clones and leaves some out. V and J calls and clone size are those listed in that table; D and trimming were worked out from the DNA. The sample holds tens of thousands of clones; about 83% are singletons and the top ten take around 6.9%. Sequencing was performed on peripheral blood. The sequence came from a man aged 25 to 45 with COVID-19, enrolled during active disease.

The CDR3 sequence is CAWSGSGTSGSLSTDTQYF. The CDR3 nucleotides read TGTGCCTGGAGTGGGTCCGGGACTAGCGGGAGTTTGAGCACAGATACGCAGTATTTT. The chain combines TRBV30 with TRBJ2-3, with TRBD2 matching 14 bases. The V gene's germline CDR1 is GTSNPN and CDR2 SVGIG (reference sequence). The junction had 9 bases not matched to a gene; V was cut back by 1 base and J by 0 bases. The CDR3 is 19 amino acids.